One and the same sample provided the 14 T cell receptor beta chains below, sequenced in a study of CD8 T cell repertoires and HIV-1 epitope variants. Antigens for these TCRs are unknown. Repertoires were generated with immunoSEQ multiplex PCR, while TCRdb's copy carries only in-frame clones and drops some. There are more than 5,500 clones in the sample; around two thirds occur only once, and around 41% lies in the top ten. The sequencing sample was made of cultured CD8+ T cells derived from PBMCs. The source is a male donor with HIV.

This clone appeared once. V gene TRBV7-9 combines with J gene TRBJ1-2; TRBD1 might be the D (6 bases). CDR1 is SEHNR and CDR2 is FQNEAQ in the germline V gene (reference sequence). This CDR3 comprises 15 residues. The V end was cut by 1 base, the J end by 0 bases, with 9 bases between. The CDR3 loop is CASSLGQAANYGYTF. In nucleotides, the CDR3 is TGTGCCAGCAGCTTAGGACAGGCAGCTAACTATGGCTACACCTTC.

This chain connects TRBV4-1 to TRBJ2-3, with 11 bases that match TRBD1. The trim removed 0 bases at V and 2 bases at J, leaving 4 bases unmatched. CDR3 size: 17 residues. Germline CDR1 is MGHRA and CDR2 is YSYEKL. CDR3: CASSQEGDRGYTDTQYF. The CDR3 nucleotides are TGCGCCAGCAGCCAAGAGGGGGACAGGGGGTACACAGATACGCAGTATTTT.

V and J are TRBV5-6 and TRBJ2-3, with no clear D. Germline-derived CDR1 and CDR2 are SGHDT and YYEEEE. The CDR3 runs 13 residues. Trimming pared 1 base from V and 1 base from J, leaving 4 bases between. CDR3 region: CASSLTGTDTQYF. CDR3 coding DNA: TGTGCCAGCAGCTTGACAGGCACAGATACGCAGTATTTT.

This chain connects TRBV9 to TRBJ2-1; TRBD1 agrees at 7 bases. Germline CDR1 reads SGDLS; CDR2 reads YYNGEE. V shed 4 bases and J 3 bases; nucleotides not matched to a gene: 4. This CDR3 spans 14 amino acids. The CDR3 loop reads CASSTWDSYNEQFF. The CDR3 bases are TGTGCCAGCAGCACCTGGGACAGCTACAATGAGCAGTTCTTC. Complete variable domain (other parts from reference TRBV9 and TRBJ2-1): DSGVTQTPKHLITATGQRVTLRCSPRSGDLSVYWYQQSLDQGLQFLIQYYNGEERAKGNILERFSAQQFPDLHSELNLSSLELGDSALYFCASSTWDSYNEQFFGPGTRLTVL.

The genes are TRBV30 and TRBJ2-1; 7 bases agree with TRBD2. Germline trimming cut 4 bases from V and 0 bases from J; bases unmatched to any gene: 3. The CDR3 loop spans 14 amino acids. Germline assignment: CDR1 GTSNPN and CDR2 SVGIG (reference sequence). The chain's CDR3 is CAWTAGYSYNEQFF. In DNA, the CDR3 is TGTGCCTGGACAGCGGGATACTCCTACAATGAGCAGTTCTTC.

This clone has only a few counts. The chain couples TRBV6-5 to TRBJ2-2, with 7 positions matching TRBD2. The V gene end was trimmed by 6 bases and the J gene end by 4 bases; junction bases not matched to a gene: 8. Looked up from germline, CDR1 is MNHEY and CDR2 is SVGAGI. The CDR3 has 15 amino acids. CDR3 nucleotides: TGTGCCAGCAGGTTGGGGGGGACGGCCACCGGGGAGCTGTTTTTT. This translates into CASRLGGTATGELFF.

The CDR3 reads CASQHGAGLGEQYF. The CDR3 DNA sequence: TGTGCCAGCCAGCACGGAGCGGGGCTTGGGGAGCAGTACTTC. V and J are TRBV2 and TRBJ2-7; 7 bases line up with TRBD2. CDR1 SNHLY and CDR2 FYNNEI come from the germline V gene. V trimming: 8 bases; J trimming: 7 bases; junction bases outside the gene matches: 14. CDR3 length: 14 residues.

The CDR3 region is CASSDSGTSGADTQYF. CDR3 DNA sequence: TGTGCCAGCAGTGACTCCGGGACTAGCGGGGCAGATACGCAGTATTTT. The rearrangement uses TRBV6-4 and TRBJ2-3; 13 bases are shared with TRBD2. Germline CDR1 is MRHNA and CDR2 is SNTAGT. The CDR3 runs 16 residues. J gave up 4 bases and V 0 bases, and 1 base lay outside the gene matches.

A single count supports this clone. The chain couples TRBV5-4 to TRBJ2-7; D not certain. Germline assignment: CDR1 SGHNT and CDR2 YYREEE (reference sequence). The germline V and J ends were trimmed by 5 bases and 0 bases, with 6 bases remaining between them. The CDR3 consists of 12 residues. The CDR3 loop is CASSLASYEQYF. CDR3 sequence (DNA): TGTGCCAGCAGTCTGGCCTCCTACGAGCAGTACTTC.

This clone was seen a few times. The V gene is TRBV7-2, the J gene TRBJ2-7, with 9 nucleotides matching TRBD1. The CDR3 is 15 residues long. Germline trimming cut 5 bases from V and 4 bases from J; bases unmatched to any gene: 9. Germline values: CDR1 SGHTA, CDR2 FQGNSA. CDR3 sequence (DNA): TGTGCCAGCAGCCCGGAAGGGACAGGGTATTACGAGCAGTACTTC. Its protein is CASSPEGTGYYEQYF.

The chain couples TRBV19 to TRBJ2-1; 8 positions agree with TRBD2. Looked up from germline, CDR1 is LNHDA and CDR2 is SQIVND (reference sequence). This CDR3 has 17 residues. The ends lost 1 base at V and 3 bases at J; junction bases unmatched: 8. DNA for the CDR3: TGTGCCAGTAGTATAGGCGGCACTAGCGGATTCTACAATGAGCAGTTCTTC. It codes for CASSIGGTSGFYNEQFF.

This clone has only a few counts. V is TRBV25-1 and J is TRBJ2-7; no definite D call. The V end was cut by 3 bases, the J end by 1 base, with 1 base between. The V gene's germline CDR1 is MGHDK and CDR2 SYGVNS. CDR3 length: 11 amino acids. CDR3 residues: CASSESYEQYF. The CDR3 DNA reads as TGTGCCAGCAGTGAGTCCTACGAGCAGTACTTC.

This clone has a handful of counts. The V call is TRBV27, the J call TRBJ2-2; D not certain. V lost 6 bases, J lost 5 bases, and 7 bases lay in between. The CDR3 extends over 12 amino acids. Germline assignment: CDR1 MNHEY and CDR2 SMNVEV (reference sequence). For the CDR3, the DNA is TGTGCCAGCAGGGTCGGGACCGGGGAGCTGTTTTTT. It yields the protein CASRVGTGELFF.

The chain has TRBV5-6 and TRBJ2-7; D is undetermined. Trimming removed 0 bases from V and 2 bases from J, with 15 bases in between. CDR3 length: 16 amino acids. Germline V gene sequence: CDR1 SGHDT, CDR2 YYEEEE. CDR3 nucleotides: TGTGCCAGCAGCTTGGGAGGTGGAGAGGCAACCTACGAGCAGTACTTC. It translates to CASSLGGGEATYEQYF.